In this sample, the clone carrying this T cell receptor (beta chain) turned up many times. This entry is derived from a study of neurological immune-mediated disorders. The CDR3 consists of 15 residues. V lost 0 bases and J 4 bases, leaving 11 bases between the germline ends. Looked up from germline, CDR1 is SGDLS and CDR2 is YYNGEE. The cDNA was generated by 5'RACE with 10-nucleotide random UMIs. One entry per CDR3 protein results from TCRdb running MiXCR on the 5' RACE reads. The sample includes tens of thousands of distinct CDR3 sequences, less than 5.5% of them seen just once. The sequencing sample was made of PBMCs. The rearrangement links TRBV9 to TRBJ2-1; D may be TRBD2 (6 bases). The TCR originated in a man aged 25 to 40 with multiple sclerosis. The DNA of the CDR3 is TGTGCCAGCAGCGTAGTTGGGGGGATATACAATGAGCAGTTCTTC. Protein sequence: CASSVVGGIYNEQFF.